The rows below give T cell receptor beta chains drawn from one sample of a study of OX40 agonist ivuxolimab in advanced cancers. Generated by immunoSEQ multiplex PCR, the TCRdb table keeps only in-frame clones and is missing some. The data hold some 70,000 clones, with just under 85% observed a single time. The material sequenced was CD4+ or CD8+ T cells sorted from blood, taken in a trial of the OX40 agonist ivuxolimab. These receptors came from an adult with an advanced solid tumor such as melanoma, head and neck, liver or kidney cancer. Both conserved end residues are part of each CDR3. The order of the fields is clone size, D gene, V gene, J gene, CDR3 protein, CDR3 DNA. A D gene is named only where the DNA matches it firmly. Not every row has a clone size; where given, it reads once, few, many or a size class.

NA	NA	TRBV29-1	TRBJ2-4	CSVSFGSGAKNIQYF	TGCAGCGTTTCCTTCGGAAGTGGAGCCAAAAACATTCAGTACTTC
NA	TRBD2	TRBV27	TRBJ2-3	CASSSRSGGTDTQYF	TGTGCCAGCAGCTCCCGAAGCGGGGGTACAGATACGCAGTATTTT
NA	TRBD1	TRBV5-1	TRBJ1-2	CASSAFRDSYGYTF	TGCGCCAGCAGCGCTTTCCGGGACAGCTATGGCTACACCTTC
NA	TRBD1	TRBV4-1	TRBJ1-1	CASDRGSGAEAFF	TGCGCCAGCGACAGGGGATCCGGCGCTGAAGCTTTCTTT
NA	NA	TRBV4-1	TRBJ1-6	CASSQDRAINSPLHF	TGCGCCAGCAGCCAAGACAGGGCAATCAATTCACCCCTCCACTTT
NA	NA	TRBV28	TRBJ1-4	CASSLSRGHYEKLFF	TGTGCCAGCAGTTTAAGCAGGGGACACTATGAAAAACTGTTTTTT
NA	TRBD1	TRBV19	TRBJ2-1	CASSMSARTGANEQFF	TGTGCCAGTAGTATGTCAGCGAGGACAGGGGCCAATGAGCAGTTCTTC
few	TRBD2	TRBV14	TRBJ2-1	CASSLAGGYNEQFF	TGTGCCAGCAGCCTAGCGGGAGGGTACAATGAGCAGTTCTTC
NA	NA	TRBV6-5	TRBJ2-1	CASRHRESPTNEQFF	TGTGCCAGCAGGCACCGGGAAAGCCCCACGAATGAGCAGTTCTTC
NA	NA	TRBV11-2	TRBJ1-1	CAGSLAAGAAAEAFF	TGTGCCGGCAGCTTAGCGGCAGGGGCGGCCGCTGAAGCTTTCTTT
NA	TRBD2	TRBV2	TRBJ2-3	CASSMGGNTQYF	TGTGCCAGCAGTATGGGGGGGAATACGCAGTATTTT
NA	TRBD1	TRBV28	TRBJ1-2	CASSLGTVGTYGYTF	TGTGCCAGCAGTTTAGGGACAGTCGGTACCTATGGCTACACCTTC
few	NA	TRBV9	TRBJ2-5	CASSLGQTQETQYF	TGTGCCAGCAGCCTAGGACAGACTCAAGAGACCCAGTACTTC
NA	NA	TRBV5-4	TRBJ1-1	CASSSPSGAVAFF	TGTGCCAGCAGTTCCCCGAGTGGGGCGGTCGCTTTCTTT
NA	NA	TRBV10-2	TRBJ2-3	CASSERRRMRTDTQYF	TGCGCCAGCAGTGAGCGGCGACGAATGCGAACAGATACGCAGTATTTT
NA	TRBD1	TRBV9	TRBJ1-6	CASSVSGQTNSPLHF	TGTGCCAGCAGCGTCTCGGGACAGACCAATTCACCCCTCCACTTT
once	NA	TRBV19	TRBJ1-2	CASSATGYYGYTF	TGTGCCAGTAGTGCTACAGGGTACTATGGCTACACCTTC
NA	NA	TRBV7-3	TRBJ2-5	CASSPGEIGKTQYF	TGTGCCAGCAGCCCAGGGGAGATCGGAAAGACCCAGTACTTC
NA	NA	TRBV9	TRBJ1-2	CASSATVGSYGYTF	TGTGCCAGCAGCGCAACTGTGGGTTCCTATGGCTACACCTTC
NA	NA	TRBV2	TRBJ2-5	CASRGNLQETQYF	TGTGCCAGCAGGGGGAACCTCCAAGAGACCCAGTACTTC
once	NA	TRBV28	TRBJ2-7	CASSWGNEQYF	TGTGCCAGCAGTTGGGGGAACGAGCAGTACTTC
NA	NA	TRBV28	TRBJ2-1	CASSLDWEQFF	TGTGCCAGCAGTTTAGACTGGGAGCAGTTCTTC
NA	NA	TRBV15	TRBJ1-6	CATSTQLGSSPLHF	TGTGCCACCAGCACACAATTGGGGAGTTCACCCCTCCACTTT
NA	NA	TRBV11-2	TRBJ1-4	CASSLGSEKLFF	TGTGCCAGCAGCCTAGGTAGTGAAAAACTGTTTTTT
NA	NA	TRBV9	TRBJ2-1	CASSVVADPYFDEQFF	TGTGCCAGCAGCGTAGTGGCGGACCCCTATTTCGATGAGCAGTTCTTC
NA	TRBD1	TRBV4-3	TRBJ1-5	CASSRHRGVNQPQHF	TGCGCCAGCAGCCGTCACAGGGGTGTCAATCAGCCCCAGCATTTT
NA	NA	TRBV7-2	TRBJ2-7	CASRGPSYEQYF	TGTGCCAGCCGGGGACCCTCCTACGAGCAGTACTTC
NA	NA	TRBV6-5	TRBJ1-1	CASSYSRNTEAFF	TGTGCCAGCAGTTACTCGAGGAACACTGAAGCTTTCTTT
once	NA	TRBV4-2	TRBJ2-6	CASSQVVLQGYGANVLTF	TGTGCCAGCAGCCAAGTTGTCTTGCAGGGATATGGGGCCAACGTCCTGACTTTC
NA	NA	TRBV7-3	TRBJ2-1	CASSPRKSSYNEQFF	TGTGCCAGCAGCCCCCGAAAGAGTTCCTACAATGAGCAGTTCTTC
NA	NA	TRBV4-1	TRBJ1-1	CASSRMRDGLGGAFF	TGCGCCAGCAGCCGGATGCGGGACGGCCTAGGGGGAGCTTTCTTT
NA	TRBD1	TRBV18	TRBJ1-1	CASSLGTGVTEAFF	TGTGCCAGCTCACTGGGGACAGGGGTCACTGAAGCTTTCTTT
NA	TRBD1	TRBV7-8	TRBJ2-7	CASSPGDRGAYEQYF	TGTGCCAGCAGCCCAGGGGACAGGGGGGCCTACGAGCAGTACTTC
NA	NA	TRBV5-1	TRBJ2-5	CASSQGHSKGETQYF	TGCGCCAGCAGTCAGGGACATTCAAAGGGAGAGACCCAGTACTTC
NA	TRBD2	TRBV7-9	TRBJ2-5	CASSLVAGAQETQYF	TGTGCCAGCAGCTTAGTCGCGGGAGCCCAAGAGACCCAGTACTTC
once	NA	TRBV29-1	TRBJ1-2	CSGGGSNYGYTF	TGCAGCGGGGGGGGATCGAACTATGGCTACACCTTC
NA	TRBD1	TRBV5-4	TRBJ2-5	CASSLVQGFRVEETQYF	TGTGCCAGCAGCTTGGTACAGGGGTTTCGTGTTGAGGAGACCCAGTACTTC
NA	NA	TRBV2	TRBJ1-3	CASSQGPISGNTIYF	TGTGCCAGCAGCCAGGGACCGATCTCTGGAAACACCATATATTTT
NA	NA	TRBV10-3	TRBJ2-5	CAISESWGDLGQETQYF	TGTGCCATCAGTGAGTCGTGGGGGGATCTAGGCCAAGAGACCCAGTACTTC
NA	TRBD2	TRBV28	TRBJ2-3	CASSPERGGPRRDDTQYF	TGTGCCAGCAGCCCAGAACGGGGGGGCCCCAGGCGGGATGATACGCAGTATTTT
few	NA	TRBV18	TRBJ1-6	CASSPVTGTNSPLHF	TGTGCCAGCTCACCAGTTACAGGGACTAATTCACCCCTCCACTTT
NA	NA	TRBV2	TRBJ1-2	CASSEGGFFGNYGYTF	TGTGCCAGCAGTGAGGGAGGTTTTTTTGGTAACTATGGCTACACCTTC
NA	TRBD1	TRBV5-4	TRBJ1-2	CASSPPPGQGTGGYTF	TGTGCCAGCAGCCCACCCCCGGGACAGGGAACGGGGGGCTACACCTTC
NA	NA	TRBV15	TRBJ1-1	CATSRGQVGTEAFF	TGTGCCACCAGCAGAGGGCAGGTTGGGACTGAAGCTTTCTTT
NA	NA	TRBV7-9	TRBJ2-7	CASSLSSNYEQYF	TGTGCCAGCAGCTTATCCAGCAACTACGAGCAGTACTTC
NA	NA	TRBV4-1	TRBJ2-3	CASSVEGAIDTQYF	TGCGCCAGCAGCGTGGAGGGGGCAATAGATACGCAGTATTTT
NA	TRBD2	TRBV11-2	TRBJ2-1	CASSLFTGTSKDEQFF	TGTGCCAGCAGCTTATTTACGGGGACTAGCAAGGATGAGCAGTTCTTC
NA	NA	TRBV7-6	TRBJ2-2	CASSLLAYTGELFF	TGTGCCAGCAGCTTGTTAGCGTACACCGGGGAGCTGTTTTTT
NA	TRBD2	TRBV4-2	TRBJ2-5	CASSQASGGAFGETQYF	TGTGCCAGCAGCCAAGCGAGCGGGGGGGCCTTTGGGGAGACCCAGTACTTC
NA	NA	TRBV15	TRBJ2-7	CATSREGGQHYEQYF	TGTGCCACCAGCAGAGAGGGGGGACAGCACTACGAGCAGTACTTC
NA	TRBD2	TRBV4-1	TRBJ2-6	CASSQPGLAGAGANVLTF	TGCGCCAGCAGCCAGCCCGGACTAGCGGGAGCGGGGGCCAACGTCCTGACTTTC
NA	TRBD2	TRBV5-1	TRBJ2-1	CASSGGLAGRNEQFF	TGCGCCAGCAGCGGGGGACTAGCGGGAAGAAATGAGCAGTTCTTC
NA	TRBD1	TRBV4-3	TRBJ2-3	CASSQTTGGERTQYF	TGCGCCAGCAGCCAAACCACAGGGGGAGAGCGTACGCAGTATTTT
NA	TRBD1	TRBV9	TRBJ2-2	CASSAGGFLGELFF	TGTGCCAGCAGCGCAGGGGGCTTTCTCGGGGAGCTGTTTTTT